The sequence of this T cell receptor beta chain was determined in a study of cytomegalovirus exposure and HLA in healthy donors. In this sample, this clone turned up a few times. Antigen unknown. The PCR had 60 Vbeta and 13 Jbeta primers. Profiling relied on immunoSEQ multiplex PCR, and the TCRdb table lists in-frame clones only, not all of them. Seen here are tens of thousands of clones, roughly 82% observed once, and the top ten hold 9% to 14%. The CDR3 is 14 residues long. Germline V gene data show CDR1 as SGHRS and CDR2 as YFSETQ. Trimming removed 3 bases from V and 4 bases from J, with 13 bases in between. Study results and limitations: TRBV6-2, TRBV6-3 and some other V segments were excluded as indistinguishable.

The chain is built from TRBV5-1 and TRBJ1-1, with D tentatively TRBD1 (6 bases). The specimen was PBMCs. The TCR sequence derives from a male donor in good health and CMV-seropositive. CDR3: CASSSTGTGTEAFF. The CDR3 region has the DNA TGCGCCAGCAGCTCTACAGGGACGGGCACTGAAGCTTTCTTT. Full variable domain (remainder filled in from reference TRBV5-1 and TRBJ1-1): KAGVTQTPRYLIKTRGQQVTLSCSPISGHRSVSWYQQTPGQGLQFLFEYFSETQRNKGNFPGRFSGRQFSNSRSEMNVSTLELGDSALYLCASSSTGTGTEAFFGQGTRLTVV.